Presented here are 13 T cell receptor beta chains from one specimen sequenced in a study of blood T cell repertoires in COVID-19. Profiled with immunoSEQ multiplex PCR; TCRdb holds only in-frame clones, not every one. Of about 14,000 clones listed, roughly 89% are singletons. What was sequenced was peripheral blood. Source of these receptors: a human donor in a cohort sampled during active COVID-19.

This rearrangement joins TRBV9 to TRBJ2-1; D unclear. In germline, CDR1 is SGDLS, CDR2 YYNGEE. Trimming took off 0 bases at V and 0 bases at J, with 10 bases between the two ends. The CDR3 is 16 residues long. CDR3 loop: CASSVGGSSSYNEQFF. CDR3 DNA sequence: TGTGCCAGCAGCGTAGGTGGCTCTAGCTCCTACAATGAGCAGTTCTTC.

The chain employs TRBV4-1 and TRBJ2-7, with D perhaps matching TRBD2 (6 bases). V was clipped by 1 base and J by 0 bases, with 10 bases between them. The CDR3 spans 15 residues. CDR1 and CDR2 from the germline V gene are MGHRA and YSYEKL. The DNA of the CDR3 is TGCGCCAGCAGCCAAGTGGGGGGAGGCTCCTACGAGCAGTACTTC. Its protein is CASSQVGGGSYEQYF.

The rearrangement joins TRBV13 to TRBJ2-1; D unresolved. Trimming removed 5 bases at V and 4 bases at J, with 12 bases between. The CDR3 contains 14 residues. Germline lookup yields CDR1 PRHDT and CDR2 FYEKMQ (reference sequence). The CDR3 DNA reads TGTGCCAGCAGCCCTTCGGCGGTATACAATGAGCAGTTCTTC. Amino acids: CASSPSAVYNEQFF. Full variable domain (remainder filled in from reference TRBV13 and TRBJ2-1): AAGVIQSPRHLIKEKRETATLKCYPIPRHDTVYWYQQGPGQDPQFLISFYEKMQSDKGSIPDRFSAQQFSDYHSELNMSSLELGDSALYFCASSPSAVYNEQFFGPGTRLTVL.

This chain joins TRBV11-1 and TRBJ2-7; D is unresolved. Germline V gene sequence: CDR1 SGHAT, CDR2 FQDESV (reference sequence). V lost 3 bases and J 3 bases, leaving 18 bases between the germline ends. This CDR3 is built from 16 residues. Written as DNA, the CDR3 is TGTGCCAGCAGCTTGCTCGCAGACTCCTCCTTCTACGAGCAGTACTTC. Residues: CASSLLADSSFYEQYF.

This chain connects TRBV7-9 to TRBJ2-3; D possibly corresponds to TRBD2 (5 bases). The V end was cut by 5 bases, the J end by 2 bases, with 17 bases between. Germline V gene data show CDR1 as SEHNR and CDR2 as FQNEAQ (reference sequence). The CDR3 loop spans 16 amino acids. CDR3 in DNA: TGTGCCAGCAGCGACCGACTAATCGGGAACACAGATACGCAGTATTTT. This translates into CASSDRLIGNTDTQYF.

This rearrangement joins TRBV12-3 or TRBV12-4 to TRBJ1-1, with 9 bases fitting TRBD1. With V trimmed by 5 bases and J by 8 bases, 6 bases remained unmatched. The CDR3 is 13 residues long. The CDR3: CASSTTGGREAFF. CDR3 nucleotides: TGTGCCAGCAGTACGACAGGGGGAAGGGAAGCTTTCTTT.

The J gene is TRBJ2-1, the V gene TRBV27; D perhaps matches TRBD1 (5 bases). The CDR3 totals 13 residues. Germline V gene lookup returns CDR1 MNHEY and CDR2 SMNVEV (reference sequence). Trimming pared 4 bases from V and 5 bases from J, leaving 9 bases between. The CDR3 sequence is CASSWGPDNEQFF. The CDR3 nucleotides read TGTGCCAGCAGTTGGGGCCCCGACAATGAGCAGTTCTTC.

CDR3 nucleotide sequence: TGTGCCAGCTCACCAGACAGTGGGGAGCAGTTCTTC. This gives the protein CASSPDSGEQFF. The genes are TRBV18 and TRBJ2-1; D may be TRBD1 (5 bases). This CDR3 has 12 amino acids. Germline V gene data show CDR1 as KGHSH and CDR2 as LQKENI. V was trimmed by 2 bases and J by 10 bases, leaving 9 bases between them.

The chain links TRBV7-8 to TRBJ2-7, with 7 positions matching TRBD1. The germline gives CDR1 SGHVS, CDR2 FQNEAQ. The J segment lost 1 base and the V segment lost 0 bases, leaving 12 bases of the junction unmatched. The CDR3 contains 18 residues. The CDR3 DNA sequence: TGTGCCAGCAGCTTAGCCCCCTCCGCCGGGACAGCTTCCTACGAGCAGTACTTC. Amino acid sequence: CASSLAPSAGTASYEQYF.

This clone was observed once. This chain joins TRBV6-5 and TRBJ1-1; D is possibly TRBD1 (6 bases). The germline gives CDR1 MNHEY, CDR2 SVGAGI. Trimming took off 2 bases at V and 4 bases at J, with 14 bases between the two ends. CDR3 size: 15 residues. The CDR3 loop reads CASSYQQGVFTEAFF. DNA of the CDR3: TGTGCCAGCAGTTACCAACAGGGCGTGTTCACTGAAGCTTTCTTT.

CDR3 sequence: CASSAHTGAYEQYF. CDR3 nucleotide sequence: TGTGCCAGTAGTGCTCATACAGGGGCCTACGAGCAGTACTTC. This chain links TRBV19 with TRBJ2-7; 7 bases agree with TRBD1. Trimming removed 5 bases from V and 2 bases from J; junction bases left unmatched: 6. Germline lookup yields CDR1 LNHDA and CDR2 SQIVND (reference sequence). This CDR3 has 14 residues.

In DNA, the CDR3 is TGTGCCAGCAGCGTAGGATCTAAGACTAGCGGCTCCTACAATGAGCAGTTCTTC. It translates to CASSVGSKTSGSYNEQFF. The chain has TRBV9 and TRBJ2-1, with 9 positions matching TRBD2. Germline trimming cut 0 bases from V and 0 bases from J; bases unmatched to any gene: 7. This CDR3 has 18 amino acids. Germline V gene sequence: CDR1 SGDLS, CDR2 YYNGEE.

The chain links TRBV27 to TRBJ1-2, with 8 bases matching TRBD1. The CDR3 has 16 amino acids. Germline V gene lookup returns CDR1 MNHEY and CDR2 SMNVEV (reference sequence). The trim removed 5 bases at V and 4 bases at J, leaving 12 bases unmatched. CDR3 protein: CASSPIIGQGGYGYTF. The CDR3 nucleotides are TGTGCCAGCAGTCCAATCATCGGACAGGGAGGCTATGGCTACACCTTC.